This TCR beta chain was recorded in a study of T cell repertoires in cytomegalovirus infection. Overall study: Used in the study were CMV epitopes, some recently identified and HLA-C-restricted, others well-studied and HLA-B-restricted. An indication of both CMV infection and matching HLA type came from public TCR beta signatures.

The V end was cut by 5 bases, the J end by 3 bases, with 10 bases between. The CDR3 runs 13 residues. Germline assignment: CDR1 MNHEY and CDR2 SMNVEV (reference sequence). Study-wide findings and caveats: The study identified carriers of CMV plus the relevant HLA from cumulative public TCR beta family frequency. HLA-C-restricted, CMV-specific TCR beta clonotypes were dominant ex vivo.

One entry per CDR3 protein results from TCRdb running MiXCR on the reads. In the table there are approximately 990,000 distinct CDR3 sequences, around 29% of which are singletons. This clonotype appeared a few times. What it recognizes is unknown. This TCR derives from a human donor in good health (CMV status not recorded). Some clones in this sample may be carry-over from other donors' samples. This chain joins TRBV27 and TRBJ1-2, with D hard to call. The sample consisted of cultured CD8+ T cells from PBMCs, taken from culture after CMV antigen stimulation. The CDR3 DNA reads TGTGCCAGCAGTCCCCAGCAAGACTATGGCTACACCTTC. Its protein product is CASSPQQDYGYTF.